The T cell receptor (beta chain) under discussion was sequenced for a study of radiation and T cells in renal cell carcinoma. About the study: Nephrectomy followed 15 Gy stereotactic body radiation by 4 weeks.

Some clones are missing from TCRdb's copy, which holds only in-frame ones; the method was immunoSEQ multiplex PCR. The sample lists more than 140,000 clones; around four fifths were seen once. Indicated time point: baseline pretreatment blood. Treatment here: 15 Gy SBRT to primary tumor, nephrectomy 4 weeks later. The sample here was blood, taken from a patient whose treatment included radiotherapy and nephrectomy. The source is a woman aged 45-60 years with renal cell carcinoma.

The CDR3 sequence: CASSQGQGEGYEQFF. The CDR3 nucleotides read TGCGCCAGCAGCCAAGGACAGGGTGAGGGATATGAGCAGTTCTTC. The genes are TRBV4-3 and TRBJ2-1; 7 nucleotides align to TRBD1. Germline lookup yields CDR1 LGHNA and CDR2 YSLEER. This CDR3 is built from 15 residues. V was pared by 1 base and J by 8 bases, with 8 bases of the junction left unmatched.